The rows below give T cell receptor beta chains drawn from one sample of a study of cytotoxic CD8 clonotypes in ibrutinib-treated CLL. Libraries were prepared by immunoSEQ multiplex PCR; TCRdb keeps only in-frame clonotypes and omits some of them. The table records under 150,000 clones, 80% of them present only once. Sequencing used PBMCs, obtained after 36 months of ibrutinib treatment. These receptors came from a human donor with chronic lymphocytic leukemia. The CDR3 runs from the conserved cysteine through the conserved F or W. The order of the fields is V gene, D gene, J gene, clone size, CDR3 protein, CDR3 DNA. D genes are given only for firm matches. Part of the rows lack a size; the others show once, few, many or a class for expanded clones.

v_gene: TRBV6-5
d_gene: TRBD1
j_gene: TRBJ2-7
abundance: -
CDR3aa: CASSYGGQGLEQYF
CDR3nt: TGTGCCAGCAGTTACGGGGGACAGGGGTTGGAGCAGTACTTC

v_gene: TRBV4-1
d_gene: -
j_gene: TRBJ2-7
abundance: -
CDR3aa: CASSQPTGYTYEQYF
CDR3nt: TGCGCCAGCAGCCAACCTACAGGGTACACCTACGAGCAGTACTTC

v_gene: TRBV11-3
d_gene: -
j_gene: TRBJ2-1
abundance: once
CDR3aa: CASSLEGSDEQFF
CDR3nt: TGTGCCAGCAGCTTAGAGGGGAGCGATGAGCAGTTCTTC

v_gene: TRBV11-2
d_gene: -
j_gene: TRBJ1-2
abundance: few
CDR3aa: CASSTQSGGYTF
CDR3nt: TGTGCCAGCAGCACACAATCGGGAGGCTACACCTTC

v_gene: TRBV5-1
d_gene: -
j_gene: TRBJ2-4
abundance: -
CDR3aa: CASSLVGADIQYF
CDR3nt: TGCGCCAGCAGCTTGGTCGGGGCTGACATTCAGTACTTC

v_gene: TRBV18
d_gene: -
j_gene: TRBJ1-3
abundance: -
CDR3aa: CASSPIQGVGNTIYF
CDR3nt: TGTGCCAGCTCACCCATACAGGGTGTCGGAAACACCATATATTTT

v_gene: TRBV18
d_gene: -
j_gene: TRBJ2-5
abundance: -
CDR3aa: CASSPQETQYF
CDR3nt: TGTGCCAGCTCACCCCAGGAGACCCAGTACTTC

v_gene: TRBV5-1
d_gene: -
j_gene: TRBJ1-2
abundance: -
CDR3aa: CASSWGPGTFGYTF
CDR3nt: TGCGCCAGCAGCTGGGGTCCCGGGACATTTGGCTACACCTTC

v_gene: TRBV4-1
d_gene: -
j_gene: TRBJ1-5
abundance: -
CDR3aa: CASSQAGSNQPQHF
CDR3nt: TGCGCCAGCAGCCAAGCAGGAAGCAATCAGCCCCAGCATTTT

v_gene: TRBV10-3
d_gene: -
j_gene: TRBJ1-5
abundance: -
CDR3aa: CAISENLNQPQHF
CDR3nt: TGTGCCATCAGTGAGAACCTGAATCAGCCCCAGCATTTT

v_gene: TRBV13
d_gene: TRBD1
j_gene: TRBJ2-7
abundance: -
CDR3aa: CASSLRGQAFYEQYF
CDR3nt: TGTGCCAGCAGCTTAAGGGGACAGGCCTTCTACGAGCAGTACTTC

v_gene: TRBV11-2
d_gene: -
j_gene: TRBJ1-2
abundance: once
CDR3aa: CASSLVSYGYTF
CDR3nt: TGTGCCAGCAGCTTAGTTAGCTATGGCTACACCTTC

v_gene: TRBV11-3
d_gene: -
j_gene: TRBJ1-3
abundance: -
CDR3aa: CASSLAPEGLSGNTIYF
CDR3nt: TGTGCCAGCAGCTTAGCGCCAGAGGGACTCTCTGGAAACACCATATATTTT

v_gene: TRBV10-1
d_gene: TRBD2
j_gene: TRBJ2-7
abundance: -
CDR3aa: CASSEWPGLAYEQYF
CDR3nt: TGCGCCAGCAGTGAGTGGCCGGGACTAGCCTACGAGCAGTACTTC

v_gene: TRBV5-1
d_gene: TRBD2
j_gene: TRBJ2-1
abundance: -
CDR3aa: CASSPRLAGDEQFF
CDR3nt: TGCGCCAGCAGCCCCAGACTAGCGGGAGATGAGCAGTTCTTC

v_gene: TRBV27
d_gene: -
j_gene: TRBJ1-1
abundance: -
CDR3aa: CASSLVANTEAFF
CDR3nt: TGTGCCAGCAGTTTAGTGGCGAACACTGAAGCTTTCTTT

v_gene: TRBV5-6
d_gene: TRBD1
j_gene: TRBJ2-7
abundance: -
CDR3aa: CASSPGQGVYEQYF
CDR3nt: TGTGCCAGCAGCCCCGGACAGGGTGTCTACGAGCAGTACTTC

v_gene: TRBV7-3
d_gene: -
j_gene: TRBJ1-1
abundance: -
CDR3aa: CASSPRSGTEAFF
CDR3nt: TGTGCCAGCAGCCCGCGGTCCGGAACTGAAGCTTTCTTT

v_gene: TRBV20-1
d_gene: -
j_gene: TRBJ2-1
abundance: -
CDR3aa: CSAKQAYEQFF
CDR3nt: TGCAGTGCTAAACAGGCCTATGAGCAGTTCTTC

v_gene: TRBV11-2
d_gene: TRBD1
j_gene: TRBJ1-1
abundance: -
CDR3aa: CASSLGGQLNTEAFF
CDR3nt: TGTGCCAGCAGCTTAGGGGGACAGTTGAACACTGAAGCTTTCTTT

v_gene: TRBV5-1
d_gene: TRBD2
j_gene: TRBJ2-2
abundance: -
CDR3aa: CASSWGLAGGNTGELFF
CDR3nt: TGCGCCAGCAGCTGGGGACTAGCGGGAGGAAACACCGGGGAGCTGTTTTTT

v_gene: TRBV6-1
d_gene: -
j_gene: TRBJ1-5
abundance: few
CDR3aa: CASVVGNQPQHF
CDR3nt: TGTGCCAGCGTCGTCGGCAATCAGCCCCAGCATTTT

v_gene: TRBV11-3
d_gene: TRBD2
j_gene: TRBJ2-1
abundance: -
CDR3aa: CASGLGLAGKQFF
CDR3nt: TGTGCCAGCGGGCTGGGGTTAGCGGGCAAGCAGTTCTTC

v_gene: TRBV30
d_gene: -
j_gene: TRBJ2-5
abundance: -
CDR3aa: CAWSLETQYF
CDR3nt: TGTGCCTGGAGTCTAGAGACCCAGTACTTC

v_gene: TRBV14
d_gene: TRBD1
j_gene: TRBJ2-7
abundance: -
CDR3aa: CASSQIQGAPYEQYF
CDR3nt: TGTGCCAGCAGCCAGATACAGGGGGCTCCCTACGAGCAGTACTTC

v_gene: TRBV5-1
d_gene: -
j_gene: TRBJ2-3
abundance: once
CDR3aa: CASSQGGGGRTDTQYF
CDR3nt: TGCGCCAGCAGCCAGGGGGGGGGCGGCAGAACAGATACGCAGTATTTT

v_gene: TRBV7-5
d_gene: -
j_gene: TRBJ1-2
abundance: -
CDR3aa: CARSLIDRTRDIRGYTF
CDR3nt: TGTGCCAGAAGCCTCATCGATCGGACCAGGGATATCCGCGGCTACACCTTC

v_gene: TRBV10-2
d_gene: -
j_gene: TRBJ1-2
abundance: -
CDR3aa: CASSEPIGILDYGYTF
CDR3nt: TGCGCCAGCAGTGAACCAATCGGGATTTTGGACTATGGCTACACCTTC

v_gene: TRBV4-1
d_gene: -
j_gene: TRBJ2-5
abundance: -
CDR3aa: CASSQPQETQYF
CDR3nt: TGCGCCAGCAGCCAACCGCAAGAGACCCAGTACTTC

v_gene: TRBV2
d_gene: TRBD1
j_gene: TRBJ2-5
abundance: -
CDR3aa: CATGEQGVSQETQYF
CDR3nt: TGTGCCACCGGGGAACAGGGGGTCTCCCAAGAGACCCAGTACTTC

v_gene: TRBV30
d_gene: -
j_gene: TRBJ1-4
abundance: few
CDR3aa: CAWSIRVNEKLFF
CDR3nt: TGTGCCTGGAGTATCAGGGTTAATGAAAAACTGTTTTTT

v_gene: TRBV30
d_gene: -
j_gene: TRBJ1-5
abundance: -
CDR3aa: CAWSVSGVRTQPQHF
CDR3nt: TGTGCCTGGAGTGTATCAGGGGTGAGGACTCAGCCCCAGCATTTT

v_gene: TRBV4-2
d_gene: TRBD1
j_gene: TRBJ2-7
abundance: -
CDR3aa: CASSTRQGRGYEQYF
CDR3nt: TGTGCCAGCAGCACCCGACAGGGAAGGGGTTACGAGCAGTACTTC

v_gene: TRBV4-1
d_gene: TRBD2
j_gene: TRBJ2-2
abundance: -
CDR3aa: CASSQRLAGVRTGELFF
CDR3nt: TGCGCCAGCAGCCAGCGCCTAGCGGGAGTACGAACCGGGGAGCTGTTTTTT

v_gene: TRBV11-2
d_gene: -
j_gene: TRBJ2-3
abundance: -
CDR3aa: CASTLRGDTQYF
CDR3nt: TGTGCCAGCACCCTACGGGGGGATACGCAGTATTTT

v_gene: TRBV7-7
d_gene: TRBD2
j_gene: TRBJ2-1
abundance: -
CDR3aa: CASSPVGGNEQFF
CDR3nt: TGTGCCAGCAGCCCCGTGGGGGGGAATGAGCAGTTCTTC

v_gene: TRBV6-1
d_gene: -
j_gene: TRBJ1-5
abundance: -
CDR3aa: CASSEAGGDQPQHF
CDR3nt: TGTGCCAGCAGTGAGGCAGGCGGGGATCAGCCCCAGCATTTT

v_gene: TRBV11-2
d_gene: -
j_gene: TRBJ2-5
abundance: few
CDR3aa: CASSLDYPETQYF
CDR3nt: TGTGCCAGCAGCTTAGATTACCCAGAGACCCAGTACTTC

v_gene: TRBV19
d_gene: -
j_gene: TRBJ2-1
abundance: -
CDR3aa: CASSPSGRGSYNEQFF
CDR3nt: TGTGCCAGTAGTCCCTCCGGACGGGGCTCCTACAATGAGCAGTTCTTC

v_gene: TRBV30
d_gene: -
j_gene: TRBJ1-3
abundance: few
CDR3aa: CAWSVGNSGNTIYF
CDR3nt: TGTGCCTGGAGTGTGGGAAACTCTGGAAACACCATATATTTT

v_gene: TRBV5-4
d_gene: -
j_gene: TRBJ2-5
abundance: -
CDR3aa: CASSLVGRIQETQYF
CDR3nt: TGTGCCAGCAGCTTGGTTGGGCGAATCCAAGAGACCCAGTACTTC

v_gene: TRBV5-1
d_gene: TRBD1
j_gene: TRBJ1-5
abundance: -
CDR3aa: CASSPGQGAQPQHF
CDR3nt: TGCGCCAGCAGCCCGGGACAGGGGGCTCAGCCCCAGCATTTT

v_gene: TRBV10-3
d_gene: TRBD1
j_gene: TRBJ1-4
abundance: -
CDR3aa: CAISVAGGGEKLFF
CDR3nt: TGTGCCATCAGTGTTGCAGGGGGCGGGGAAAAACTGTTTTTT

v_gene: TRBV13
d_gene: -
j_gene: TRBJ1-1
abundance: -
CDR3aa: CASSQINTETFF
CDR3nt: TGTGCCAGCAGCCAGATTAACACTGAAACTTTCTTT

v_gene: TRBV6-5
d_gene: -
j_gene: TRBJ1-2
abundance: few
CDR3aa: CASSYRSGNYGYTF
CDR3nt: TGTGCCAGCAGTTATCGTTCAGGGAACTATGGCTACACCTTC

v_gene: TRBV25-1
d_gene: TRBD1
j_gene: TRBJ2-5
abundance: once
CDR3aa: CAIRIPGTGGRETQYF
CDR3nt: TGTGCCATTAGGATCCCCGGGACAGGGGGCCGAGAGACCCAGTACTTC

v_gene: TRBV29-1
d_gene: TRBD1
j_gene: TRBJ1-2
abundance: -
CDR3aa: CSVPEVLSGGWYGYTF
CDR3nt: TGCAGCGTTCCTGAAGTGCTGTCAGGGGGTTGGTATGGCTACACCTTC

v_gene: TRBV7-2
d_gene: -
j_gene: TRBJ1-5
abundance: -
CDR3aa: CASNGINSNQPQHF
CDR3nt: TGTGCCAGCAATGGCATTAATAGCAATCAGCCCCAGCATTTT

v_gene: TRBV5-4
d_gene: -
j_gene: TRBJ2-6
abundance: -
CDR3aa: CASSLSLAGANVLTF
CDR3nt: TGTGCCAGCAGCTTGTCCCTGGCGGGGGCCAACGTCCTGACTTTC

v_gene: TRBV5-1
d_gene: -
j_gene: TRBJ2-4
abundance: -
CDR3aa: CASSQDRAKNIQYF
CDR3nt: TGCGCCAGCAGCCAGGACAGAGCCAAAAACATTCAGTACTTC

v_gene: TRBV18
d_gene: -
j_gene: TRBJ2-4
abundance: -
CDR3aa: CASSPEGQGYIQYF
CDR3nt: TGTGCCAGCTCACCGGAGGGGCAAGGATACATTCAGTACTTC